This entry lists 27 T cell receptor beta chains sequenced from one sample in a study of blood T cell repertoires in COVID-19. TCRdb's table, derived via immunoSEQ multiplex PCR, lists solely in-frame clones and lacks some. Found here are about 300,000 clones, 75% to 90% of them singletons; the top ten hold around 1.8%. The sample comprised PBMCs or T cells enriched from blood (not recorded which). The receptors come from a woman aged 30 to 39 who had been exposed to COVID-19.

V usage is TRBV13 and J usage is TRBJ1-2, with TRBD1 matching over 9 bases. This CDR3 contains 12 residues. In germline, CDR1 is PRHDT, CDR2 FYEKMQ (reference sequence). In nucleotides, the CDR3 is TGTCGTAGTGGACAGGGGAATCATGGCTACACCTTC. Amino acid sequence: CRSGQGNHGYTF.

The chain recombines TRBV2 with TRBJ1-1; 7 bases agree with TRBD1. CDR1 and CDR2 (germline): SNHLY, FYNNEI. V dropped 7 bases and J dropped 3; count of bases not matched to a gene: 5. This CDR3 spans 13 amino acids. CDR3 nucleotides: TGTGCCAGCAATGGGGACAGCGACACTGAAGCTTTCTTT. Translating it yields CASNGDSDTEAFF. The full variable domain, completed using reference TRBV2 and TRBJ1-1, is EPEVTQTPSHQVTQMGQEVILRCVPISNHLYFYWYRQILGQKVEFLVSFYNNEISEKSEIFDDQFSVERPDGSNFTLKIRSTKLEDSAMYFCASNGDSDTEAFFGQGTRLTVV.

Written as DNA, the CDR3 is TGCGCCAGCAGCCCGGAGGGTGGGCTTGGAGAGACCCAGTACTTC. It translates to CASSPEGGLGETQYF. The gene calls are TRBV4-3 and TRBJ2-5, with D possibly TRBD2 on 6 matching bases. The CDR3 runs to 15 residues. Trimming took off 4 bases at V and 4 bases at J, with 16 bases between the two ends. CDR1 LGHNA and CDR2 YSLEER come from the germline V gene.

A few counts support this clone. This rearrangement joins TRBV10-3 to TRBJ1-3, with 8 nucleotides matching TRBD1. The CDR3 has 13 residues. J gave up 6 bases and V 8 bases, and 6 bases lay outside the gene matches. CDR1 ENHRY and CDR2 SYGVKD come from the germline V gene. The CDR3 is CAIVGQGENTIYF. Written as DNA, the CDR3 is TGTGCCATCGTTGGACAGGGAGAAAACACCATATATTTT.

The chain is built from TRBV2 and TRBJ1-3; TRBD1 aligns across 8 bases. Germline CDR1 and CDR2: SNHLY and FYNNEI. Trimming cost V 5 bases and J 2 bases; bases outside gene matches: 8. The CDR3 contains 16 residues. CDR3 in amino acids: CASSRSRTGTGNTIYF. CDR3 DNA sequence: TGTGCCAGCAGTCGAAGTCGGACAGGGACTGGAAACACCATATATTTT.

The rearrangement joins TRBV5-1 to TRBJ1-2, with D uncertain. This CDR3 contains 15 residues. Germline V gene data show CDR1 as SGHRS and CDR2 as YFSETQ. Trimming cost V 2 bases and J 3 bases, with 14 bases left between them. CDR3 region: CASSFGDLKDYGYTF. The DNA for the CDR3 is TGCGCCAGCAGCTTTGGAGACCTGAAAGACTATGGCTACACCTTC.

The chain combines TRBV19 with TRBJ1-3; possible D gene TRBD1, 5 bases. The germline V gene has CDR1 LNHDA and CDR2 SQIVND (reference sequence). V was pared by 5 bases and J by 4 bases, with 12 bases between. The CDR3 runs to 14 residues. CDR3 DNA: TGTGCCAGTAGTCAGCAGGGTTCCGGAAACACCATATATTTT. Translating gives CASSQQGSGNTIYF.

This clone came up once. The chain couples TRBV5-1 to TRBJ2-7; 10 bases fit TRBD2. The germline CDR1 and CDR2 sequences are SGHRS and YFSETQ. The CDR3 has 15 amino acids. Trimming removed 3 bases from V and 5 bases from J; junction bases left unmatched: 8. CDR3 in amino acids: CASSSISSGGNEQYF. The DNA of the CDR3 is TGCGCCAGCAGCTCCATCTCTAGCGGGGGAAACGAGCAGTACTTC.

The chain uses TRBV4-3 and TRBJ1-6, with D perhaps TRBD1 (6 bases). The germline CDR1 and CDR2 sequences are LGHNA and YSLEER. Trimming removed 0 bases at V and 0 bases at J, with 12 bases between. This CDR3 has 18 amino acids. The CDR3 sequence: CASSQDLGAGSYNSPLHF. The CDR3, as DNA: TGCGCCAGCAGCCAAGATCTGGGGGCCGGCTCCTATAATTCACCCCTCCACTTT.

The V call is TRBV6-1, the J call TRBJ1-1; 7 bases align to TRBD1. Germline lookup yields CDR1 MNHNS and CDR2 SASEGT. This CDR3 is 15 amino acids long. V dropped 3 bases and J dropped 12; count of bases not matched to a gene: 16. The CDR3 loop is CASSDGGEGATGTFF. CDR3 DNA: TGTGCCAGCAGTGACGGGGGTGAGGGGGCGACCGGGACTTTCTTT.

This clone was detected only once. The rearrangement joins TRBV9 to TRBJ2-7; D is uncertain. The CDR3 extends over 14 amino acids. Germline-derived CDR1 and CDR2 are SGDLS and YYNGEE. Trimming stripped 0 bases from V and 2 bases from J, with 9 bases between. The CDR3 protein is CASSVADTPYEQYF. DNA for the CDR3: TGTGCCAGCAGCGTAGCCGACACCCCCTACGAGCAGTACTTC.

V and J are TRBV19 and TRBJ1-5; no firm D call. This CDR3 contains 12 residues. CDR1 and CDR2 from the germline V gene are LNHDA and SQIVND (reference sequence). Trimming left V 8 bases short and J 3 bases short, with 8 bases between. The CDR3 reads CASGILNQPQHF. CDR3 DNA sequence: TGTGCCAGTGGCATCCTCAATCAGCCCCAGCATTTT.

V gene TRBV29-1 combines with J gene TRBJ1-2; TRBD1 aligns across 7 bases. V gave up 7 bases and J gave up 0 bases; unmatched junction bases: 2. The germline CDR1 and CDR2 sequences are SQVTM and ANQGSEA. This CDR3 comprises 12 residues. Here the CDR3 DNA reads TGCAGCGACAGGGGATCTAACTATGGCTACACCTTC. Translated: CSDRGSNYGYTF. The complete variable domain, with remaining parts taken from reference TRBV29-1 and TRBJ1-2, reads SAVISQKPSRDICQRGTSLTIQCQVDSQVTMMFWYRQQPGQSLTLIATANQGSEATYESGFVIDKFPISRPNLTFSTLTVSNMSPEDSSIYLCSDRGSNYGYTFGSGTRLTVV.

This chain connects TRBV5-8 to TRBJ2-1, with TRBD1 identical over 9 bases. The CDR3 is 16 residues long. CDR1 and CDR2 from the germline V gene are SGHTS and YDEGEE. After removal of 4 bases from V and 0 bases from J, the junction contained 5 bases not matched to a gene. The CDR3 sequence: CASSLGTGSSYNEQFF. In DNA form, the CDR3 reads TGTGCCAGCAGCCTTGGGACAGGGAGCTCCTACAATGAGCAGTTCTTC.

V is TRBV7-8 and J is TRBJ1-5; no clear D gene. V dropped 3 bases and J dropped 3 bases, with 9 bases sitting between them. Germline V lookup: CDR1 SGHVS, CDR2 FQNEAQ. The CDR3 spans 14 residues. The CDR3 nucleotides read TGTGCCAGCAGCTTCCAGGCCCACAATCAGCCCCAGCATTTT. Its protein is CASSFQAHNQPQHF. Variable domain in full (rest from reference TRBV7-8 and TRBJ1-5): GAGVSQSPRYKVAKRGQDVALRCDPISGHVSLFWYQQALGQGPEFLTYFQNEAQLDKSGLPSDRFFAERPEGSVSTLKIQRTQQEDSAVYLCASSFQAHNQPQHFGDGTRLSIL.

Note on this clone: One junction end disagrees with the germline gene, perhaps due to a read error. CDR3 amino acids: CASSQEGQGVVPASF. DNA for the CDR3: TGCGCCAGCAGCCAAGAAGGGCAGGGGGTAGTCCCTGCCAGCTTT. The chain couples TRBV4-1 to TRBJ1-4, with 7 bases matching TRBD1. The CDR3 covers 15 residues. Germline lookup yields CDR1 MGHRA and CDR2 YSYEKL.

This clone was observed once. The rearrangement uses TRBV28 and TRBJ1-2; D is ambiguous. V was shortened by 5 bases and J by 4 bases, with 8 bases between the two germline ends. Germline CDR1 reads MDHEN; CDR2 reads SYDVKM. The CDR3 sequence is 12 residues long. The CDR3 reads CASSMTFYGYTF. DNA of the CDR3: TGTGCCAGCAGTATGACATTCTATGGCTACACCTTC.

V usage is TRBV30 and J usage is TRBJ1-4, with a possible D match to TRBD1 (6 bases). Trimming shortened V by 5 bases and J by 5 bases, and 12 bases separated the two germline ends. Germline CDR1 and CDR2: GTSNPN and SVGIG (reference sequence). This CDR3 region has 13 residues. In nucleotides, the CDR3 is TGTGCCTGGGAACAGGGATTAAATGAAAAACTGTTTTTT. Translating it yields CAWEQGLNEKLFF.

V gene TRBV6-4 combines with J gene TRBJ1-2; 7 bases align to TRBD1. Germline CDR1 and CDR2: MRHNA and SNTAGT. CDR3 length: 13 amino acids. After removal of 3 bases from V and 4 bases from J, the junction contained 2 bases not matched to a gene. CDR3 nucleotide sequence: TGTGCCAGCAGTGAGGACAGGCCCTATGGCTACACCTTC. It specifies CASSEDRPYGYTF.

J is TRBJ1-5 and V is TRBV7-9; 8 nucleotides line up with TRBD1. Trimming removed 0 bases from V and 6 bases from J; junction bases left unmatched: 7. This CDR3 has 16 residues. Germline assignment: CDR1 SEHNR and CDR2 FQNEAQ (reference sequence). In nucleotides, the CDR3 is TGTGCCAGCAGCTTAGCAGCGGACAGGGTATTTCAGCCCCAGCATTTT. This gives the protein CASSLAADRVFQPQHF. Full variable domain (rest looked up from reference TRBV7-9 and TRBJ1-5): DTGVSQNPRHKITKRGQNVTFRCDPISEHNRLYWYRQTLGQGPEFLTYFQNEAQLEKSRLLSDRFSAERPKGSFSTLEIQRTEQGDSAMYLCASSLAADRVFQPQHFGDGTRLSIL.

This CDR3 reads CAISEGTSGLYQETQYF. CDR3 DNA sequence: TGTGCCATCAGTGAGGGGACTAGCGGCCTGTACCAAGAGACCCAGTACTTC. This chain links TRBV10-3 with TRBJ2-5; 11 nucleotides line up with TRBD2. The CDR3 consists of 17 residues. Germline assignment: CDR1 ENHRY and CDR2 SYGVKD. Trimming took 2 bases from V and 0 from J; bases not matched to a gene: 5.

The chain links TRBV5-4 to TRBJ1-5, with a weak D call TRBD1 (5 bases). Germline V gene data show CDR1 as SGHNT and CDR2 as YYREEE (reference sequence). The CDR3 runs 15 residues. The V end lost 9 bases, the J end lost 0 bases, and 16 bases lay between the germline ends. The CDR3 loop reads CATSLGGSSNQPQHF. CDR3 sequence (DNA): TGTGCCACATCCTTGGGGGGGTCTAGCAATCAGCCCCAGCATTTT.

This chain connects TRBV3-1 (or the pseudogene TRBV3-2) to TRBJ1-1; D remains ambiguous. Between the trimmed V and J ends, which lost 4 bases and 0 bases, there was a span of 6 bases. Germline CDR1 LGHDT, CDR2 YNNKEL (reference sequence). The CDR3 runs to 13 residues. The CDR3 protein is CASSPTVNTEAFF. DNA of the CDR3: TGTGCCAGCAGCCCTACGGTGAACACTGAAGCTTTCTTT.

This rearrangement joins TRBV2 to TRBJ1-1; a possible D gene is TRBD1 (5 bases). V was clipped by 5 bases and J by 8 bases, with 18 bases between them. CDR1 and CDR2 (germline): SNHLY, FYNNEI. CDR3 size: 14 residues. DNA of the CDR3: TGTGCCAGCAGTCCACGAACAGGTGGAGGGGAAGCTTTCTTT. Translating it yields CASSPRTGGGEAFF.

This clone was seen many times. The V and J genes are TRBV19 and TRBJ1-5; perhaps TRBD1 as D (5 bases). Trimming shortened V by 5 bases and J by 7 bases, and 24 bases separated the two germline ends. The CDR3 is made up of 17 amino acids. The V gene's germline CDR1 is LNHDA and CDR2 SQIVND (reference sequence). CDR3 nucleotides: TGTGCCAGTAGTCGTCTCTTCGACAGTCCGAGGCACCAGCCCCAGCATTTT. Its translation: CASSRLFDSPRHQPQHF.

CDR3 sequence (DNA): TGTGCCAGCAGGACCGGGGTTCATGGCTACACCTTC. It translates to CASRTGVHGYTF. This chain connects TRBV12-3 or TRBV12-4 to TRBJ1-2; D gene ambiguous. The CDR3 runs 12 residues. Trimming removed 6 bases from V and 6 bases from J, with 11 bases in between.

This chain joins TRBV3-1 (or the pseudogene TRBV3-2) and TRBJ2-1; 11 bases are a match to TRBD2. With 0 bases clipped from V and 9 bases from J, the junction kept 16 bases outside the gene matches. CDR1 is LGHDT and CDR2 is YNNKEL in the germline V gene (reference sequence). The CDR3 loop spans 19 amino acids. This chain's CDR3 is CASSQDASGRSWYTLEQFF. CDR3 DNA: TGTGCCAGCAGCCAAGACGCTAGCGGGAGGAGTTGGTATACTCTTGAGCAGTTCTTC.